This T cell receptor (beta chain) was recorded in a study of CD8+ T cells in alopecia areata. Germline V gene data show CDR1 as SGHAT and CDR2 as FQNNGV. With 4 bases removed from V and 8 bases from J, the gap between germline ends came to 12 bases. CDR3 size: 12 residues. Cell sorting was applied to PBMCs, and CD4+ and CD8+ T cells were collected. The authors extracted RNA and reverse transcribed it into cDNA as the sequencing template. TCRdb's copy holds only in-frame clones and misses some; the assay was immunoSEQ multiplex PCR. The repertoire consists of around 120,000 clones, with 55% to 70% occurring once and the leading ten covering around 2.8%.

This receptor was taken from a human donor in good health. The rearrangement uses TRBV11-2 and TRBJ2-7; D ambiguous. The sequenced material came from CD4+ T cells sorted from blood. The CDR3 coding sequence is TGTGCCAGCAGCTCGGGCGGTCCGAAGCAGTACTTC. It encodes CASSSGGPKQYF.